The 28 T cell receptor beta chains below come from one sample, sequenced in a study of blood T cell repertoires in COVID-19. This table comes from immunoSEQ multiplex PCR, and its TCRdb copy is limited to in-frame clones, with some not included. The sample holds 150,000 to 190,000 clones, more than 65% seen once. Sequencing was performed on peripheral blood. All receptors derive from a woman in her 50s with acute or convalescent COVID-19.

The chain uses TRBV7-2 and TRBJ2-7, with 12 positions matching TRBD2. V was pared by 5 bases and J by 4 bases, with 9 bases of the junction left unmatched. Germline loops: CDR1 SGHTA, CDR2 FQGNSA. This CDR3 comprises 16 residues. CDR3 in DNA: TGTGCCAGCAGCCCACTACAGACTAGCGGGAGATACGAGCAGTACTTC. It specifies CASSPLQTSGRYEQYF.

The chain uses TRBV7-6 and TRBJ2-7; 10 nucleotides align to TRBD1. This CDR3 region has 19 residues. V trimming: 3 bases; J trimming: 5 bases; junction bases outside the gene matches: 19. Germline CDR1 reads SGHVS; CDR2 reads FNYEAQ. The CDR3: CASSFTTPGQGISVHEQYF. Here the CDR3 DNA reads TGTGCCAGCAGCTTTACCACCCCGGGACAGGGGATATCTGTTCACGAGCAGTACTTC.

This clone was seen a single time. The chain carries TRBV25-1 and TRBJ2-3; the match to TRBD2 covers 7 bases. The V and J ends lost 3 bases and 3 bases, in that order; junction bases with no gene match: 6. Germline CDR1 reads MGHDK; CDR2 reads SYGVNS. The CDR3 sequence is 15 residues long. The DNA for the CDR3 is TGTGCCAGCAGTGATTTGGCACTAGCGACAGATACGCAGTATTTT. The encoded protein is CASSDLALATDTQYF.

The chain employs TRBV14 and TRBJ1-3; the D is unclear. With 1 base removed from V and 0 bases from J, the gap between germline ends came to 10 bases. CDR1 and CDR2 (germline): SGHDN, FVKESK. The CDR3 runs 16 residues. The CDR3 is CASSQVEVISGNTIYF. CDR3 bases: TGTGCCAGCAGCCAAGTGGAGGTGATCTCTGGAAACACCATATATTTT.

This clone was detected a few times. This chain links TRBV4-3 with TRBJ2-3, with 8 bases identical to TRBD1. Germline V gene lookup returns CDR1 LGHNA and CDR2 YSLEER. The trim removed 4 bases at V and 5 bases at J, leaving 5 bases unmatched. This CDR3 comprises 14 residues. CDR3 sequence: CASSPTGDGDTQYF. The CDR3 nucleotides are TGCGCCAGCAGCCCGACAGGGGACGGAGATACGCAGTATTTT.

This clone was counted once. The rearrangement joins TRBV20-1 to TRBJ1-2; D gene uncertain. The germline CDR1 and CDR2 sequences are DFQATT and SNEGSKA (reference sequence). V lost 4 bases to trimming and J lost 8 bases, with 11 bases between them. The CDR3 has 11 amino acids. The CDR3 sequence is CSATLRVGYTF. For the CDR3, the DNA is TGCAGTGCTACCCTCCGTGTGGGCTACACCTTC.

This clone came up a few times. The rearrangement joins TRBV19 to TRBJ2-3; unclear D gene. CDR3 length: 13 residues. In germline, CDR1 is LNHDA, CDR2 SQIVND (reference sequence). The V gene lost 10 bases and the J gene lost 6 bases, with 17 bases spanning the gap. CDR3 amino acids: CATRIQTHDTQYF. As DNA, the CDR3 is TGTGCCACCAGGATTCAGACGCATGATACGCAGTATTTT.

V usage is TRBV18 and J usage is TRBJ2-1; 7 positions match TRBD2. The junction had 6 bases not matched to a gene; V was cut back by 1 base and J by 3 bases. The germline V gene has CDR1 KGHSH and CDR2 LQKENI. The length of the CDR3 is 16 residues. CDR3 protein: CASSPRSGGVYNEQFF. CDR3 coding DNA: TGTGCCAGCTCACCACGATCTGGGGGGGTCTACAATGAGCAGTTCTTC.

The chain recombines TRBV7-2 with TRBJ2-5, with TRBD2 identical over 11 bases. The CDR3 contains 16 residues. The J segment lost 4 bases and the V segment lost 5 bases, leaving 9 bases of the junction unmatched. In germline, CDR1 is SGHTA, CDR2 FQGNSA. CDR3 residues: CASSLRTSGLGETQYF. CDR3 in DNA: TGTGCCAGCAGCCTCAGGACTAGCGGGCTCGGAGAGACCCAGTACTTC.

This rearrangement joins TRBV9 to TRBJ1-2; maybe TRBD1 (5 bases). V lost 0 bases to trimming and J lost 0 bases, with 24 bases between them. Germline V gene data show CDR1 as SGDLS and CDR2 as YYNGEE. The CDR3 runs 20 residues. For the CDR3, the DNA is TGTGCCAGCAGCGTAGAAGCCCTCCAGGGAAACCTTAACTCTAACTATGGCTACACCTTC. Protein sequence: CASSVEALQGNLNSNYGYTF.

CDR3 in DNA: TGTGCCAGCACCCCCCTCCCGCGACAGGGGAGGGATTCGGGCAATCAGCCCCAGCATTTT. It encodes CASTPLPRQGRDSGNQPQHF. This chain connects TRBV4-2 to TRBJ1-5, with 8 bases fitting TRBD1. Trimming cost V 7 bases and J 2 bases; bases outside gene matches: 22. Germline values: CDR1 LGHNA, CDR2 YNFKEQ. CDR3 length: 20 residues.

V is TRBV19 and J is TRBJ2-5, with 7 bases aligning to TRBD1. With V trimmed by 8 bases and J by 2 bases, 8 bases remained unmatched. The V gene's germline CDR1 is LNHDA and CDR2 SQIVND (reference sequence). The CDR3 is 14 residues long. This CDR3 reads CASRNRGLQETQYF. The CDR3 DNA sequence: TGTGCCAGTCGTAACAGGGGCCTACAAGAGACCCAGTACTTC.

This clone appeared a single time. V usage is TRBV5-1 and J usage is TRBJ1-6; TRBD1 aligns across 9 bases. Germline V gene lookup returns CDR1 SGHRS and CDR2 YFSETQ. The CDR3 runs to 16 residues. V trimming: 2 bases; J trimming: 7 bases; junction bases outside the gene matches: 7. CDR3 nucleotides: TGCGCCAGCAGCTTAGTACAGGGGGCGGGAAATTCACCCCTCCACTTT. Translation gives CASSLVQGAGNSPLHF.

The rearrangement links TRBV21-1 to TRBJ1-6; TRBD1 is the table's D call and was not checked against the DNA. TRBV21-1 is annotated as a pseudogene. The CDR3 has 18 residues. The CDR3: CASSKGDLETVRRSPLHF. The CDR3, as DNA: TGTGCCAGCAGCAAAGGAGATTTAGAAACAGTAAGGCGATCACCCCTCCACTTT.

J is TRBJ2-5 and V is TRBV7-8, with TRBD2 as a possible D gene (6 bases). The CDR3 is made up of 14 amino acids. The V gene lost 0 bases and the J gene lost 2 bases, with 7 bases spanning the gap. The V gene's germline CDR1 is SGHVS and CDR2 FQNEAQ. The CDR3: CASSLAGGQETQYF. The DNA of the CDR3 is TGTGCCAGCAGCTTAGCGGGGGGTCAAGAGACCCAGTACTTC.

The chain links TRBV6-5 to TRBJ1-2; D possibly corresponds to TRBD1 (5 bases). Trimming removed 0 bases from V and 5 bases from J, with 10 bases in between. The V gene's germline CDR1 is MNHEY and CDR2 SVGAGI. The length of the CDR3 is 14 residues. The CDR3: CASSYSPGSYGYTF. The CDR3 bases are TGTGCCAGCAGTTACTCGCCAGGGTCATATGGCTACACCTTC.

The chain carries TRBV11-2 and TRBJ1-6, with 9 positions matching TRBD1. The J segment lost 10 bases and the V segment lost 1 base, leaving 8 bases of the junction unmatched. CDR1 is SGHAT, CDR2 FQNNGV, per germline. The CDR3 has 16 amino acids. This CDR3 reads CASSLAGTGGWSPLHF. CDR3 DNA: TGTGCCAGCAGCTTAGCGGGAACAGGGGGCTGGTCACCCCTCCACTTT.

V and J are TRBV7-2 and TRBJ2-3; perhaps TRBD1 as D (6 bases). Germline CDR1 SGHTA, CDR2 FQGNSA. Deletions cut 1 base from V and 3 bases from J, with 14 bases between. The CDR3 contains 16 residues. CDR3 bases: TGTGCCAGCAGCTTAGGCTATAGAACAGGGACAGATACGCAGTATTTT. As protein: CASSLGYRTGTDTQYF.

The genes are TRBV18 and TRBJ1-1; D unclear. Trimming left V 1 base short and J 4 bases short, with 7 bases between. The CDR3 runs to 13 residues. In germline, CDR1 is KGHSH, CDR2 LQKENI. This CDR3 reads CASSPQRATEAFF. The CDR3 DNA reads TGTGCCAGCTCACCACAGAGGGCCACTGAAGCTTTCTTT.

The CDR3 sequence is CASSDRDRAGGKLFF. The CDR3 nucleotides are TGCGCCAGCAGCGACCGGGACAGGGCTGGGGGAAAACTGTTTTTT. The chain recombines TRBV4-3 with TRBJ1-4, with 9 bases matching TRBD1. Per the germline V gene, CDR1 is LGHNA and CDR2 is YSLEER. The J segment lost 10 bases and the V segment lost 5 bases, leaving 11 bases of the junction unmatched. The CDR3 is 15 amino acids.

The CDR3 is CASSPRQEAFF. Here the CDR3 DNA reads TGTGCCAGCTCACCAAGACAGGAAGCTTTCTTT. The J gene is TRBJ1-1, the V gene TRBV18, with D tentatively TRBD1 (5 bases). The CDR3 is made up of 11 amino acids. Germline CDR1 is KGHSH and CDR2 is LQKENI. The V gene lost 2 bases and the J gene lost 8 bases, with 6 bases spanning the gap.

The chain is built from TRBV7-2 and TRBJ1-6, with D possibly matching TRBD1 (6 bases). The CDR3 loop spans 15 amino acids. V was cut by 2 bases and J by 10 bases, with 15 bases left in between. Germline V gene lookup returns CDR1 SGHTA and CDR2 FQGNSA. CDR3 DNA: TGTGCCAGCAGCTTAAGTGGACAGTTTTGGTCACCCCTCCACTTT. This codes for CASSLSGQFWSPLHF.

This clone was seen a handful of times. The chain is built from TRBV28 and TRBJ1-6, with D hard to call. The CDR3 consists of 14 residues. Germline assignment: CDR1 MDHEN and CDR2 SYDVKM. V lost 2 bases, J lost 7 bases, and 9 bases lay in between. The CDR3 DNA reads TGTGCCAGCAGTTTAATCACACAGAATTCACCCCTCCACTTT. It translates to CASSLITQNSPLHF.

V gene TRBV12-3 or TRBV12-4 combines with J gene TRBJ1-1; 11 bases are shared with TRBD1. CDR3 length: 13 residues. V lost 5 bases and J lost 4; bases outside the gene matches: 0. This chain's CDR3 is CASSGTGGTEAFF. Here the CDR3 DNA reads TGTGCCAGCAGTGGGACAGGGGGCACTGAAGCTTTCTTT.

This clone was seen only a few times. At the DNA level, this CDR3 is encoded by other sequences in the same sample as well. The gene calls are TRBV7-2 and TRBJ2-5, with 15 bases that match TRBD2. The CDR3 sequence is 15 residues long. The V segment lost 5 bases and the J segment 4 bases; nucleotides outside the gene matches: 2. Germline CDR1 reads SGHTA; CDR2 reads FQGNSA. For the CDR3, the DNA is TGTGCCAGCAGCCGGGGACTAGCGGGGGGAGAGACCCAGTACTTC. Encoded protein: CASSRGLAGGETQYF.

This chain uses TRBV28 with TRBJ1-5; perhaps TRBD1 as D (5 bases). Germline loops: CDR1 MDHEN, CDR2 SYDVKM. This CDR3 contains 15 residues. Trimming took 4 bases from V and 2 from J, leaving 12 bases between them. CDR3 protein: CASSSGGGGNQPQHF. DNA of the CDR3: TGTGCCAGCAGTTCCGGGGGGGGAGGCAATCAGCCCCAGCATTTT.

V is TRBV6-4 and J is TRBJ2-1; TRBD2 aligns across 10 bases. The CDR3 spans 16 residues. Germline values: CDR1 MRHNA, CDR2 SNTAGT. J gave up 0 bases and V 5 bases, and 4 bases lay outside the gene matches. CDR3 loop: CASSWGLASSYNEQFF. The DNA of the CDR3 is TGTGCCAGCAGTTGGGGACTAGCGAGCTCCTACAATGAGCAGTTCTTC.

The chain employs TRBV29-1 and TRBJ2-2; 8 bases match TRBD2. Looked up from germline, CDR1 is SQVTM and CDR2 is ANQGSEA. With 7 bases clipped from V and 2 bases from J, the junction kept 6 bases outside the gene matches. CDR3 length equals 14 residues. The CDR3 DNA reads TGCAGCGCCGCAGCGGGGGTAAACACCGGGGAGCTGTTTTTT. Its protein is CSAAAGVNTGELFF.